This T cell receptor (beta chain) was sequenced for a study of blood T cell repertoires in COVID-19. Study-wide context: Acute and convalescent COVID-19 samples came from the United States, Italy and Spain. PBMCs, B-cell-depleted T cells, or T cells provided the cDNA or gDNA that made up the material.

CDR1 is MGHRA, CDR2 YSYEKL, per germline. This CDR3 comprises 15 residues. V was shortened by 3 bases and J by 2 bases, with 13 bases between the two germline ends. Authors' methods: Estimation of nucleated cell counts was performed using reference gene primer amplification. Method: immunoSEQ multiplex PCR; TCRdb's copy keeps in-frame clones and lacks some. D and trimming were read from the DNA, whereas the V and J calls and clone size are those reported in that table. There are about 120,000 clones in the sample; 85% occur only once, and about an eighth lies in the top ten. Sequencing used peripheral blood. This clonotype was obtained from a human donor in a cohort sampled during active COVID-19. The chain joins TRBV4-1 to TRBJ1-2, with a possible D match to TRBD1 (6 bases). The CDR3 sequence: CASSHRQAMNYGYTF. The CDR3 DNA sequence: TGCGCCAGCAGCCATAGACAGGCCATGAACTATGGCTACACCTTC.